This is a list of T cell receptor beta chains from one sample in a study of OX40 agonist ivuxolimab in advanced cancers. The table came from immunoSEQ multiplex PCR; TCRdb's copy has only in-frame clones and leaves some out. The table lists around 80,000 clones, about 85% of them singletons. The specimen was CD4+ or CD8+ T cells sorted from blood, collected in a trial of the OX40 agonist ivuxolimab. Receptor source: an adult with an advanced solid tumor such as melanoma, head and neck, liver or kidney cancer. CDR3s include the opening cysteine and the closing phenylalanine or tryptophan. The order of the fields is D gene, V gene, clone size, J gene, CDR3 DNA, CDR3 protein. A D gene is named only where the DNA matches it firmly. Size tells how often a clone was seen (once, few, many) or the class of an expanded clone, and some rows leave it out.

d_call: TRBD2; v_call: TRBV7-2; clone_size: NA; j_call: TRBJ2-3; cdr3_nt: TGTGCCAGCAGCTTATCCCCGGGACTAGCGAGCAGGCGAGATACGCAGTATTTT; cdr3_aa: CASSLSPGLASRRDTQYF
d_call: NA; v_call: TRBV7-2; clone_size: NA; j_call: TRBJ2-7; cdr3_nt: TGTGCCAGCAGCATCCAGGGCCACGAGCAGTACTTC; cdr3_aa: CASSIQGHEQYF
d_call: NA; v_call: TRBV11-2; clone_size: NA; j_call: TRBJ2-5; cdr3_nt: TGTGCCAGCAGCTTGAACGCGGGGCCTGGGGAGACCCAGTACTTC; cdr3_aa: CASSLNAGPGETQYF
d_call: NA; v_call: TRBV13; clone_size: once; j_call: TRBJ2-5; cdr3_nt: TGTGCCAGCAGCTTACTAGAAAAAGAGACCCAGTACTTC; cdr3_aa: CASSLLEKETQYF
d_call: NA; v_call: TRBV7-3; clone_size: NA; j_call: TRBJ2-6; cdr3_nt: TGTGCCAGCAGCTTAACAGGGGACGGGGCCAACGTCCTGACTTTC; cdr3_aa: CASSLTGDGANVLTF
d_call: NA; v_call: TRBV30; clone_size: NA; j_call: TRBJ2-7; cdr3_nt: TGTGCCTGGGGACCCATCGGGAGAAGCTCCTACGAGCAGTACTTC; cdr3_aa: CAWGPIGRSSYEQYF
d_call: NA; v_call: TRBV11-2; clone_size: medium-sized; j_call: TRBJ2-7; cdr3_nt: TGTGCCAGCAGCTTAGGGGTAGGGCCCTACGAGCAGTACTTC; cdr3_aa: CASSLGVGPYEQYF
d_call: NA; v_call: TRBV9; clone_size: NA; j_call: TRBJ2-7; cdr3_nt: TGTGCCAGCAGCGTAGTTCCGGGGTACGAGCAGTACTTC; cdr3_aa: CASSVVPGYEQYF
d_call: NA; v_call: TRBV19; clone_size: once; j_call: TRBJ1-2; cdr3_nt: TGTGCCAGCCGCGGACAAGAGGTTAGAAACTATGGCTACACCTTC; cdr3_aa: CASRGQEVRNYGYTF
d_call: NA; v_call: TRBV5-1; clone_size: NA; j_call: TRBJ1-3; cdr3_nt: TGCGCCAGCAGCTTGGCCGAAGTCTCTGGAAACACCATATATTTT; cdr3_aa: CASSLAEVSGNTIYF
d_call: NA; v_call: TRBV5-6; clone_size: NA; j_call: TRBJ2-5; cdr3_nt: TGTGCCAGCAGCTTGATTGGGTCTTCCTACTTCCAAGAGACCCAGTACTTC; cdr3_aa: CASSLIGSSYFQETQYF
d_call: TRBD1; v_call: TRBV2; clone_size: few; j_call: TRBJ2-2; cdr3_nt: TGTGCCAGCAGGGGACAGGCGAACACCGGGGAGCTGTTTTTT; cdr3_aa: CASRGQANTGELFF
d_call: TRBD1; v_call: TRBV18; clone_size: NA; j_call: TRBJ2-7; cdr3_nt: TGTGTCAGCTCATGGGACAGGAGCTCCTACGAGCAGTACTTC; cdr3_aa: CVSSWDRSSYEQYF
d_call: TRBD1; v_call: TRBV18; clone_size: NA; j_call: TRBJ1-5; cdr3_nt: TGTGCCAGCTCCCACGGACAGGGGGCTAGTAATCAGCCCCAGCATTTT; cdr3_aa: CASSHGQGASNQPQHF
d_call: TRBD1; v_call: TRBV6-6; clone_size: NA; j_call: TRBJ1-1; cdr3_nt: TGTGCCAGCAGTCAGGGACAGGGGGCGGGGAACACTGAAGCTTTCTTT; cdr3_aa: CASSQGQGAGNTEAFF
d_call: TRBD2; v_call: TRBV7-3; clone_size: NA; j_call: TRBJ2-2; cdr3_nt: TGTGCCAGCAGCCGTTCCCCTAGCGGGGGGGCCACCGGGGAGCTGTTTTTT; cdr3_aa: CASSRSPSGGATGELFF
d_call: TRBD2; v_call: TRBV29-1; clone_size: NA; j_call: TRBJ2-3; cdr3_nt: TGCAGCGTTGGGGGGCCACTAGCGGGAAGCACAGATACGCAGTATTTT; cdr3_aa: CSVGGPLAGSTDTQYF
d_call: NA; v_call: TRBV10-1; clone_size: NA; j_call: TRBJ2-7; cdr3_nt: TGCGCCAGCTTTACTTCTGGACTACCCTACTCCTACGAGCAGTACTTC; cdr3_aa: CASFTSGLPYSYEQYF
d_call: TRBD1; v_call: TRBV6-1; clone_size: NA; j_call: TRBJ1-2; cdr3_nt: TGCGCCAGCAGCTCCGGACAGGGCCAGAGCTGGGGCTACACCTTC; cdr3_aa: CASSSGQGQSWGYTF
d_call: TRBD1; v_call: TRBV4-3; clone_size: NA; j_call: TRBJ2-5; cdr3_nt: TGCGCCAGCAGCCAAGATTGGACAGGGGTTGGGAAAGAGACCCAGTACTTC; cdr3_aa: CASSQDWTGVGKETQYF
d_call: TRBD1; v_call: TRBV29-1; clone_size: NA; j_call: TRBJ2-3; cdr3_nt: TGCAGCGCAGCCGAACCAGGGGGAATTTTGGATACGCAGTATTTT; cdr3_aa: CSAAEPGGILDTQYF
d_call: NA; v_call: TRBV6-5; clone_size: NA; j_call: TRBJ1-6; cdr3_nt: TGTGCCAGCAGTTACTCGACGGGGGGGAATTCACCCCTCCACTTT; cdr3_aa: CASSYSTGGNSPLHF
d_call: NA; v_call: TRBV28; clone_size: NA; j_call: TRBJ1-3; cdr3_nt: TGTGCCAGCAGCACCGGGGGGTTGCCTCTTAACACCATATATTTT; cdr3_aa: CASSTGGLPLNTIYF
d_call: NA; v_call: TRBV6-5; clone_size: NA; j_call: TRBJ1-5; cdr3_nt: TGTGCCAGCAGAAGATATAGCAATCAGCCCCAGCATTTT; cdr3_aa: CASRRYSNQPQHF
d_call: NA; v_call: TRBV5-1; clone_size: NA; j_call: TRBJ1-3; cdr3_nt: TGCGCCAGCAGCTCCCAGACAGGCCGCTCTGGAAACACCATATATTTT; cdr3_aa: CASSSQTGRSGNTIYF
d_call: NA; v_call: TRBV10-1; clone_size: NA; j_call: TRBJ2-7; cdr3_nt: TGCGTCGGAGAGGGTCATTACTCCGGTGGACTGAGGTCCTACGAGCAGTACTTC; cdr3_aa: CVGEGHYSGGLRSYEQYF
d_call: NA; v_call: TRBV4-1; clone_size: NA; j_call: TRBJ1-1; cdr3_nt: TGCGCCAGCAGCGCCCGGACCGAAAACACTGAAGCTTTCTTT; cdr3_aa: CASSARTENTEAFF
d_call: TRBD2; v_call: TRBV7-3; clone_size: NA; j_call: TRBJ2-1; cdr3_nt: TGTGCCAGCAGCACCTCGACTAGCGGGAGAGTCTTC; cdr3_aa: CASSTSTSGRVF
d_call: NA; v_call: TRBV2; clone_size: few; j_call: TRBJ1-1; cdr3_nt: TGTGCCAGCAGTGAAAGACAGGCAGGGAACACTGAAGCTTTCTTT; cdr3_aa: CASSERQAGNTEAFF
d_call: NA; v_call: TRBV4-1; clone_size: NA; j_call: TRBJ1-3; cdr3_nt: TGCGCCAGCAGCCAAGGAGAACAGGGAGGAAACACCATATATTTT; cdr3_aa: CASSQGEQGGNTIYF
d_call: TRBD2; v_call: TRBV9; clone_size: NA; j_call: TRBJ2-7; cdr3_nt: TGTGCCAGCAGCGTAGGCCCTCCCGGACTAGCGTCCTACGAGCAGTACTTC; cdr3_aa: CASSVGPPGLASYEQYF